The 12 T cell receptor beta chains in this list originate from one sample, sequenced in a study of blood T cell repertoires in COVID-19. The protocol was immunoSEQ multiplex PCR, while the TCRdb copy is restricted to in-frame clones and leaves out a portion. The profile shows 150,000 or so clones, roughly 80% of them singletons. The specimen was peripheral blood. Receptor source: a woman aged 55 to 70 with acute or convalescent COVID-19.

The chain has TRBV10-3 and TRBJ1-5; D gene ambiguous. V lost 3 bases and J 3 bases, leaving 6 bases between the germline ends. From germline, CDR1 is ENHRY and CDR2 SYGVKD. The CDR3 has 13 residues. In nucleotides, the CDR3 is TGTGCCATCAGTGACATAGACAATCAGCCCCAGCATTTT. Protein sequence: CAISDIDNQPQHF.

DNA for the CDR3: TGCGCCAGCAGCGCCGGGACTAGCGGGGGGTCCTACGAGCAGTACTTC. Its translation is CASSAGTSGGSYEQYF. V is TRBV5-1 and J is TRBJ2-7; 15 bases are shared with TRBD2. Germline V gene sequence: CDR1 SGHRS, CDR2 YFSETQ. Germline trimming cut 4 bases from V and 1 base from J; bases unmatched to any gene: 3. The CDR3 runs 16 residues.

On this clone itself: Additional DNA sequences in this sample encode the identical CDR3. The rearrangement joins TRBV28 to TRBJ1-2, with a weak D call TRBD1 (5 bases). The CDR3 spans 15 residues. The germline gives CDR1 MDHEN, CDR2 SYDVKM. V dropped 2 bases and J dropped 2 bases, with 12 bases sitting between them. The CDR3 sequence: CASSLRQGGNYGYTF. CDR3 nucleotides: TGTGCCAGCAGTTTACGGCAGGGAGGAAACTATGGCTACACCTTC.

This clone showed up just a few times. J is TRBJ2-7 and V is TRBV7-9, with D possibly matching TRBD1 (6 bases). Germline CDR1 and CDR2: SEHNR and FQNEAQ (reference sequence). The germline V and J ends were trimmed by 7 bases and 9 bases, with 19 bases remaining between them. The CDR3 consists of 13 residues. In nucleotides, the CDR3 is TGTGCCAGCACCTTTCAGGGGAATCTAGGGCAGTACTTC. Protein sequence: CASTFQGNLGQYF.

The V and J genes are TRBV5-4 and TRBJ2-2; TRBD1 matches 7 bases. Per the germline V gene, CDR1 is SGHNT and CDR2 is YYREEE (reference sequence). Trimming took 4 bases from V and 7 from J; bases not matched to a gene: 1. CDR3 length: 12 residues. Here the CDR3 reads CASSNRGGELFF. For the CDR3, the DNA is TGTGCCAGCAGCAACAGGGGCGGGGAGCTGTTTTTT.

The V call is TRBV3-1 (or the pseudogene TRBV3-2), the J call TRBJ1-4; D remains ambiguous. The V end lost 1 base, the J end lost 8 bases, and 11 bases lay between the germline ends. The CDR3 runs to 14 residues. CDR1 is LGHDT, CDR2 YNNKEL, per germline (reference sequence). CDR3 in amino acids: CASSQGLEPEKLFF. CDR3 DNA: TGTGCCAGCAGCCAAGGTTTGGAGCCGGAAAAACTGTTTTTT.

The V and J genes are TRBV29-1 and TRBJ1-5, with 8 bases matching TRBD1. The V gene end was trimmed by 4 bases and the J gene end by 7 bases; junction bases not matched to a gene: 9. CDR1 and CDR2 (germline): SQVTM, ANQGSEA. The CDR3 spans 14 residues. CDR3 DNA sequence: TGCAGCGTTGGCGACAGGGGATTGTTACAGCCCCAGCATTTT. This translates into CSVGDRGLLQPQHF.

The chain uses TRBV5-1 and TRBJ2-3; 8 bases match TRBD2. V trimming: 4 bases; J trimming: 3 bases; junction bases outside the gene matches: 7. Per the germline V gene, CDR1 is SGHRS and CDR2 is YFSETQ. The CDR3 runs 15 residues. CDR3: CASSPRPGGTDTQYF. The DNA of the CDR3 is TGCGCCAGCAGCCCCCGTCCGGGGGGGACAGATACGCAGTATTTT.

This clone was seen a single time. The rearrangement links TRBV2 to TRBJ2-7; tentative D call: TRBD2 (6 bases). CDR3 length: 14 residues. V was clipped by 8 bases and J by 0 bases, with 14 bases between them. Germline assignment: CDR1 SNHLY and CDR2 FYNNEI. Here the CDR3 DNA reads TGTGCCAGCTACGGGGGTTTGCCCTCCTACGAGCAGTACTTC. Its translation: CASYGGLPSYEQYF.

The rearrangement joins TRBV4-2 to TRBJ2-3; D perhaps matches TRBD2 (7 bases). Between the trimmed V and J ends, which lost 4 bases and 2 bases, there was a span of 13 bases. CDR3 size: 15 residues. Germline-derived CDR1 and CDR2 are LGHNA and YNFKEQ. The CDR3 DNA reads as TGTGCCAGCAGCCCGGGGGGCCCAAACACAGATACGCAGTATTTT. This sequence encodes CASSPGGPNTDTQYF.

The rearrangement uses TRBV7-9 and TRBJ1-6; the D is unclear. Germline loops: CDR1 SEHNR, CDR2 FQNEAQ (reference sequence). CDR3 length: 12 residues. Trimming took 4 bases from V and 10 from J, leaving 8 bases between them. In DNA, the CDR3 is TGTGCCAGCAGCTCCAGTTTATCACCCCTCCACTTT. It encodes CASSSSLSPLHF.

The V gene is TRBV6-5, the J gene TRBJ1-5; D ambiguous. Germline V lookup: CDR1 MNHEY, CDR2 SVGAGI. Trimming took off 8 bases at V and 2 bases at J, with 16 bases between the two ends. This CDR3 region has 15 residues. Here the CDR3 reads CASRWAPEGNQPQHF. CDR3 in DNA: TGTGCCAGCCGCTGGGCCCCAGAAGGCAATCAGCCCCAGCATTTT.